What follows describes a single T cell receptor (beta chain). Its recognized antigen is unknown. One base away there is no much larger clone; base qualities are not given. The germline V gene specifies MNHNS as CDR1 and SASEGT as CDR2. Reading from cysteine to phenylalanine, the CDR3 counts 16 amino acids. Here the CDR3 DNA is all that survives: 48 bases in frame from base 1. From V the trimming removes 4 bases and from J it removes 4 bases, while the gene matches leave 7 bases of the junction unaccounted for. The cohort consisted of hundreds of healthy bone marrow donors. Cohort members were all nominally healthy when sampled, although unrecorded immune exposures were likely present. The donor was CMV seropositive and belonged to the group of 250 to 300 seropositive cohort members. A peripheral blood sample was collected from each donor, and TCR beta sequencing was performed on peripheral blood mononuclear cells. Genomic DNA was extracted from the blood cell samples with the Qiagen DNeasy Blood Extraction Kit.

The data belong to a study of cytomegalovirus exposure and HLA in healthy donors (dated by TCRdb to between 2016 and 2019). For the wider study: An earlier analysis of about 530 of the donors reported under 300 Gb of sequence data and some 110 million unique TCR beta sequences obtained from about 180 million T cells. Approximately 310 gigabases of sequencing data and 80 million or so unique TCR sequences were included in an early release covering 550 to 800 HLA-typed donors. Of the roughly 400 genotyped donors, 70% to 90% were placed in the genetic ancestry cluster associated with self-reported Caucasian donors. The study aimed to test whether signatures of past pathogen exposure could be identified by cataloging public T cell receptors. The study used immunosequencing to profile the T cell repertoires of 670 or so subjects and linked those repertoires to cytomegalovirus serostatus. Along with the roughly 710-subject first cohort, a separate validation cohort of over a hundred different subjects was used. The study combined high-throughput TCR immunosequencing, statistical association of individual TCRs with disease status, and machine learning to predict cytomegalovirus infection status. A later analysis re-analyzed previously published TCR beta repertoires from approximately 700 donors and added high-resolution HLA genotyping to study TCR occurrence patterns. The later analysis used no new phenotypic data to find candidate immune exposures, relying instead on TCR beta sequences and their occurrence across donors. An earlier analysis of 587 of the donors applied high-throughput TCR beta sequencing to assess whether each TCR beta V gene segment acted as functional or pseudogenic. Alongside the repertoire data, information on donor age, sex, ethnicity and CMV serostatus was compiled. A later genetic analysis took genome-wide SNP genotypes for about three fifths of the 666 donors and used that subset as a discovery cohort. Every repertoire in the discovery cohort had been generated on one and the same sequencing platform. Both class I and class II loci were covered by HLA typing, at four-digit resolution. Typing coverage varied by locus: about 629-630 donors for A, B, C, DRB1 and DQB1; approximately 500 for DQA1; around 610 for DPA1; roughly 470 for DPB1. A handful of DR-DQ haplotypes were handled as single units for association and clustering because linkage in the cohort was strong. On average, around 230,000 unique TCR beta nucleotide sequences were sequenced per donor among a few hundred genotyped donors of the cohort, with roughly 18% of those sequences being non-productive. The study at large found these results: In a later genetic analysis, a missense DCLRE1C variant was associated with V-gene and J-gene trimming of TCR beta chains, and the association was replicated in an independent cohort. A cluster of highly shared sequence variants was judged likely to be a technical artifact of the sequencing pipeline. Because HLA typing was unavailable for some donors at each locus, only the typed subset was used in association tests. It was suggested by the authors that the approach could potentially be generalized to other disease states and immunological phenotypes. The only immune exposure information available for the cohort was CMV serostatus. Most TCR sequences were observed very rarely across donors, whereas some public TCRs were present in many individuals. A further reported finding was that TCR beta sequences accurately predicted the HLA-A and HLA-B alleles for most subjects in the first cohort. A later analysis found that HLA-associated TCR beta chains were more clonally expanded and had lower generation probabilities than equally common non-associated chains. When HLA alleles, especially DR and DQ, strongly co-occurred, TCR associations were difficult to assign to individual alleles. In both the original and validation cohorts, the classifier was reported to diagnose cytomegalovirus status with high specificity and sensitivity. Specific HLA alleles were associated with 15,000 to 20,000 TCR beta sequences at a false discovery rate of 0.05 in a later analysis. A later analysis found that TCR association rates varied across HLA loci, with DRB1 alleles showing the most associated TCRs and HLA-C alleles the fewest. Because counts were too low, fewer than 20 rarely observed V segments, including chromosome 9 orphons, were excluded from the earlier analysis of around 590 of the donors. Linkage disequilibrium might explain the correlated functional status among segregating V segments, but an unknown experimental factor could not be excluded. According to a later analysis, parvovirus B19, influenza, CMV and Epstein-Barr virus appeared linked to several top co-occurrence clusters. Some IMGT-functional V segments, including TRBV6-2 and TRBV6-3, could not be told apart with the 87-base-pair reads, so those segments were excluded. The study gave a list of some 150 TCR beta chains associated with cytomegalovirus. A few of the identified cytomegalovirus-associated TCR beta chains were confirmed in vitro to be specific for cytomegalovirus antigens. An earlier analysis of several hundred of the donors showed that most TCR beta V segments appeared in productive rearrangements either about 87% or about 30% of the time, which broadly matched IMGT annotations. Roughly uniform sequencing depth across donors was assumed in presence/absence analyses, although this assumption may not hold. According to a later genetic analysis, donors in an Asian-associated ancestry cluster had fewer N-insertions in productive TCRs than the approximately 630-donor mean. Most CMV-associated TCR beta chains appeared to be HLA-restricted in a later analysis, and the HLA associations seemed to be driven largely by CMV exposure. In this cohort, only TCR beta chains were sequenced, and detectable features were limited by the absence of alpha or paired-chain data.

The library was built by means of the immunoSEQ multiplex PCR assay. The multiplex PCR relied on a mix of 60 forward primers for TCR Vbeta segments and 13 reverse primers for TCR Jbeta segments. A multiplex PCR assay on genomic DNA amplified the CDR3 region of rearranged TCR beta genes. On the Illumina HiSeq System, the amplified TCR beta libraries were sequenced as 87-base-pair reads. As for how the authors treated the data: A later analysis tallied 75 million to 95 million unique TCR beta chains across the 700 or so repertoires, and 10 million to 11 million of those chains were shared by two or more donors. To remove PCR and sequencing errors, raw reads were error-corrected and collapsed into unique sequences using a nearest-neighbor algorithm that merged closely related sequences. To assign V, D and J gene segments, CDR3 sequences were aligned to IMGT reference sequences. For a sequence to be retained, a match of at least six nucleotides to both a V gene segment and a J gene segment was required. A rearrangement counted as productive if the CDR3 had no stop codons and remained in frame with V and J, and every other rearrangement counted as non-productive. CDR3 was defined by IMGT convention, running from the second conserved V-encoded cysteine to the conserved J-encoded phenylalanine. Sequences without an unambiguous match to a single V gene segment were excluded from the earlier analysis of about 600 of the donors. In an earlier analysis of a few hundred of the donors, a V segment was called functional when productive rearrangements were above 56.7%, and segregating when the standard deviation between donors exceeded 5%. A statistical classification framework was built for diagnosing cytomegalovirus status from the catalog of TCR beta chain sequences. A later analysis assigned V and J genes by comparing TCR nucleotide sequences with IMGT/GENE-DB human TR gene sequences. The TCRdist pipeline was used in a later analysis to assign CDR3 sequences and most-parsimonious VDJ recombination scenarios. A later analysis defined each TCR beta chain by its CDR3 amino acid sequence plus V-gene family, and excluded reads lacking a unique V-gene family. As a way to deal with suspected cross-contamination and a sequencing artifact, a later analysis dropped roughly 600 nucleotide sequences that were highly shared and had low generation probability. For each public chain, a later analysis derived a clonal expansion index from normalized ranks of inferred template counts within each repertoire. A later analysis computed generation probabilities with a VDJ recombination model fitted to out-of-frame rearrangements, and checked the results against IGoR. Hypergeometric tests were used in a later analysis to score TCR-TCR, TCR-HLA and TCR-CMV co-occurrence, with a repertoire-size bias correction applied to the TCR pairs. False discovery rates were estimated in a later analysis by permuting HLA or CMV assignments 20 times. In a later analysis, co-occurring TCRs were grouped using DBSCAN, and TCRdist sequence similarity was added for clustering within HLA-allele-positive subsets. For co-occurrence clustering, repertoires with fewer than 30,000 or more than 120,000 public chains were excluded, along with roughly 5 repertoires with anomalous nucleotide sharing. TCRdb carries this immuneACCESS record with in-frame sequences only. Its versions omit some clonotypes, under half of them owing to an unresolved V gene in the studies checked, with the rest unexplained. The V and J calls and clone size were taken over from that table, and D and trimming were inferred from the DNA. This sample lists some 180,000 clones; about 84% were detected once. 13% to 15% of the sample is taken by the ten largest.

The source material was PBMCs. This TCR was sampled from a young woman in good health and CMV-seropositive. The chain couples TRBV6-1 to TRBJ1-1, with 12 bases matching TRBD1. The CDR3 loop reads CASSARDRGPGTEAFF. Here is the DNA: TGTGCCAGCAGTGCTCGGGACAGGGGGCCGGGCACTGAAGCTTTCTTT.